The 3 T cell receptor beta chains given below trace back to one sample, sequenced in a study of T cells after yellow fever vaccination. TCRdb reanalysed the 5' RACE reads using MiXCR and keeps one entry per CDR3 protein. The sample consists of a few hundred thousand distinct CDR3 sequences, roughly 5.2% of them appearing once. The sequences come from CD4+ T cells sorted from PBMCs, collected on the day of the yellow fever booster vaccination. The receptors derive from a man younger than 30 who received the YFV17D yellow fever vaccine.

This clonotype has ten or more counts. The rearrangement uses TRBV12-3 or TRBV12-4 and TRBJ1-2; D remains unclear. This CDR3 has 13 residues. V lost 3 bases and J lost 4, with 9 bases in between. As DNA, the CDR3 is TGTGCCAGCAGTTTCACCGGTGGCTATGGCTACACCTTC. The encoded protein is CASSFTGGYGYTF.

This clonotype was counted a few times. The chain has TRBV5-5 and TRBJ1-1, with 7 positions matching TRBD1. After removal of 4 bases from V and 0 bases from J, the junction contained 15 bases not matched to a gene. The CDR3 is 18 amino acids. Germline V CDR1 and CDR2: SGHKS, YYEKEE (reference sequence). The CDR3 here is CASSHHTGTEMMNTEAFF. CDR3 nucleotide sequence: TGTGCCAGCAGCCACCATACGGGGACAGAGATGATGAACACTGAAGCTTTCTTT.

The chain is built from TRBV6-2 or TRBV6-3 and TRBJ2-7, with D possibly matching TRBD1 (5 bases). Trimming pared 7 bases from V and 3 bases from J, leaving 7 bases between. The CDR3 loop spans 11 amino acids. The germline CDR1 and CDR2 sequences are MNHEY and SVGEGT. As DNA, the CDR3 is TGTGCCAGCACCCAGGGCTACGAGCAGTACTTC. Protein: CASTQGYEQYF.